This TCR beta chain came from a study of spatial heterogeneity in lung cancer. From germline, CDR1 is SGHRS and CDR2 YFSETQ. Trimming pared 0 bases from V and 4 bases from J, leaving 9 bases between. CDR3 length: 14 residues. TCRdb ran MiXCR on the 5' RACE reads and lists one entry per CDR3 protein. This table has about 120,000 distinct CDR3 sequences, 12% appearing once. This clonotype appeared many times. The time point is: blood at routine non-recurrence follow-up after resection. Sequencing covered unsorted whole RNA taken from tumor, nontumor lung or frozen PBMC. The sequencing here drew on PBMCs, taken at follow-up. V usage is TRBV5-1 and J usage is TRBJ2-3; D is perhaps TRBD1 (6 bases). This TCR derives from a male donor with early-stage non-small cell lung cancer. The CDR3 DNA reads TGCGCCAGCAGCTTGGACAGGGTACCAGATACGCAGTATTTT. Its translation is CASSLDRVPDTQYF.